This TCR beta chain came from a study of cytomegalovirus exposure and HLA in healthy donors (dated by TCRdb to about 2017). As for the study more broadly: In an earlier analysis of roughly 590 of the donors, about 260 Gb of sequence data and roughly 100 million unique TCR beta sequences from 180 million or so T cells were reported. Around 320 gigabases of sequencing data and tens of millions of unique TCR sequences were included in an early release covering around 650 HLA-typed donors. Of the approximately 400 genotyped donors, over 80% were placed in the genetic ancestry cluster associated with self-reported Caucasian donors. The study aimed to test whether signatures of past pathogen exposure could be identified by cataloging public T cell receptors. The study profiled the T cell repertoires of under 700 subjects by immunosequencing and related them to cytomegalovirus serostatus. Along with the roughly 670-subject first cohort, a separate validation cohort of over 90 different subjects was used. To predict cytomegalovirus infection status, the study combined high-throughput TCR immunosequencing, statistical association of individual TCRs with disease status, and machine learning. To study patterns of TCR occurrence, a later analysis re-analyzed previously published TCR beta repertoires from 500 to 850 donors and added high-resolution HLA genotyping. In the later analysis, no new phenotypic data were used to find candidate immune exposures; instead, reliance was placed on TCR beta sequences and their occurrence across donors. An earlier analysis of roughly 600 of the donors used high-throughput TCR beta sequencing to judge whether each TCR beta V gene segment behaved as functional or pseudogenic. Donor age, sex, ethnicity and CMV serostatus were compiled alongside the repertoire data. Genome-wide SNP genotypes for about 65% of the 666 donors were used in a later genetic analysis, which treated that subset as a discovery cohort. All discovery cohort repertoires had been generated using a single sequencing platform. HLA typing covered class I and class II loci at four-digit resolution. Typing coverage differed by locus: A, B, C, DRB1 and DQB1 were typed in roughly 620-630 donors, DQA1 in about 510, DPA1 in 600 to 610, and DPB1 in 400 to 480. Roughly five DR-DQ haplotypes were treated as single units for association and clustering because of strong linkage in the cohort. Among about 400 genotyped donors of the cohort, an average of around 250,000 unique TCR beta nucleotide sequences was sequenced per donor, of which roughly 17% were non-productive.

The cohort consisted of approximately 690 healthy bone marrow donors. At the time of sampling, all cohort members were nominally healthy, though unrecorded immune exposures were likely present. The donor was CMV seropositive and was included in the group of 250 to 300 seropositive cohort members. A peripheral blood sample was provided by each donor, and peripheral blood mononuclear cells were used for TCR beta sequencing. Genomic DNA was extracted from the blood cell samples with the Qiagen DNeasy Blood Extraction Kit. This clone has just a few counts. Its recognized antigen is unknown. Base qualities are not provided; no much larger clone lies one nucleotide away. General conclusions and limits of the study: When HLA alleles, especially DR and DQ, strongly co-occurred, attributing TCR associations to individual alleles was difficult. The 87-base-pair reads could not distinguish some IMGT-functional V segments, including TRBV6-2 and TRBV6-3, so those segments were excluded. Most TCR sequences were observed very rarely across donors, whereas some public TCRs were present in many individuals. An association between a missense DCLRE1C variant and V-gene and J-gene trimming of TCR beta chains was found in a later genetic analysis and replicated in an independent cohort. In vitro tests confirmed that a few of the cytomegalovirus-associated TCR beta chains recognize cytomegalovirus antigens. CMV serostatus was the only immune exposure information available for the cohort. In a later analysis, around 17,000 TCR beta sequences were associated with specific HLA alleles at a false discovery rate of 0.05. In both the original and validation cohorts, the classifier was reported to diagnose cytomegalovirus status with high specificity and sensitivity. The study listed 164 TCR beta chains as associated with cytomegalovirus. A group of highly shared sequence variants was considered likely to be a technical artifact of the sequencing pipeline. In a later analysis, TCR association rates were found to vary across HLA loci, with the most associated TCRs seen for DRB1 alleles and the fewest for HLA-C alleles. In an earlier analysis of 500 to 650 of the donors, most TCR beta V segments appeared in productive rearrangements about 87% or about 30% of the time, broadly matching IMGT annotations. Because counts were too low, seventeen rarely observed V segments, including chromosome 9 orphons, were left out of the earlier analysis of approximately 500 of the donors. A later analysis found that most CMV-associated TCR beta chains appeared HLA-restricted, with HLA associations seemingly driven largely by CMV exposure. The presence/absence analyses assumed that sequencing depth was roughly uniform across donors, and that assumption may not be true. A further reported finding was that TCR beta sequences accurately predicted the HLA-A and HLA-B alleles for most subjects in the first cohort. In a later analysis, HLA-associated TCR beta chains showed more clonal expansion and lower generation probabilities than non-associated chains that were equally common. Because some donors lacked HLA typing at each locus, the association tests relied only on the typed subset. A later genetic analysis reported fewer N-insertions in productive TCRs among donors in an Asian-associated ancestry cluster than the roughly 650-donor mean. A later analysis reported that several top co-occurrence clusters appeared linked to parvovirus B19, influenza, CMV and Epstein-Barr virus. Correlated functional status among segregating V segments might reflect linkage disequilibrium, but an unknown experimental factor could not be ruled out. Only TCR beta chains were sequenced in this cohort, and the absence of alpha or paired-chain data limited detectable features. It was suggested by the authors that the approach could potentially be generalized to other disease states and immunological phenotypes.

Unmatched junction bases come to 3, with V trimmed by 5 bases and J by 4 bases. From the cysteine up to the phenylalanine, the CDR3 has a length of 15 residues. Only the CDR3 region is kept as DNA, spanning 45 bases read in frame from base 1. The germline V gene specifies SGHAT as CDR1 and FQNNGV as CDR2. Library method: the immunoSEQ multiplex PCR assay. A mixture of 60 forward primers for TCR Vbeta segments and 13 reverse primers for TCR Jbeta segments was used in the multiplex PCR. Amplification of the CDR3 region of rearranged TCR beta genes was performed with a multiplex PCR assay on genomic DNA. The amplified TCR beta libraries were sequenced on the Illumina HiSeq System as 87-base-pair reads. Regarding the original processing steps: Across the 640 or so repertoires, a later analysis counted 80 million or so unique TCR beta chains, roughly 11 million of which were shared by at least two donors. A nearest-neighbor algorithm error-corrected the raw reads and collapsed the reads into unique sequences, merging closely related sequences to remove PCR and sequencing errors. Alignment of CDR3 sequences to IMGT reference sequences was used to assign V, D and J gene segments. For a sequence to be retained, a match of at least six nucleotides to both a V gene segment and a J gene segment was required. A rearrangement was called productive if the CDR3 had no stop codons and remained in frame with V and J, and every other rearrangement was called non-productive. CDR3 was defined according to IMGT convention as the region running from the second conserved V-encoded cysteine to the conserved J-encoded phenylalanine. Sequences without an unambiguous match to a single V gene segment were excluded from the earlier analysis of about 630 of the donors. An earlier analysis of fewer than 650 of the donors classified V segments as functional when productive rearrangements were above 56.7% and as segregating when the standard deviation between donors was above 5%. A statistical classification framework was built for diagnosing cytomegalovirus status from the catalog of TCR beta chain sequences. In a later analysis, V and J genes were assigned by comparing TCR nucleotide sequences against IMGT/GENE-DB human TR gene sequences. In a later analysis, CDR3 sequences and most-parsimonious VDJ recombination scenarios were assigned using the TCRdist pipeline. In a later analysis, every TCR beta chain was defined by the combination of its CDR3 amino acid sequence and its V-gene family, and reads without a unique V-gene family were dropped. As a way to deal with suspected cross-contamination and a sequencing artifact, a later analysis dropped approximately 590 nucleotide sequences that were highly shared and had low generation probability. A later analysis calculated a clonal expansion index for each public chain from normalized within-repertoire ranks of inferred template counts. A later analysis computed generation probabilities with a VDJ recombination model fitted to out-of-frame rearrangements, and checked the results against IGoR. Hypergeometric tests were used in a later analysis to score TCR-TCR, TCR-HLA and TCR-CMV co-occurrence, with a repertoire-size bias correction applied to the TCR pairs. False discovery rates were estimated in a later analysis by permuting HLA or CMV assignments 20 times. In a later analysis, co-occurring TCRs were grouped with DBSCAN, and TCRdist sequence similarity was added when clustering was performed within HLA-allele-positive subsets. Repertoires with fewer than 30,000 or more than 120,000 public chains were left out of co-occurrence clustering, as were about 5 repertoires with anomalous nucleotide sharing. TCRdb holds this immuneACCESS table with in-frame rearrangements only. Some clones are missing; in checked studies, unresolved V genes explain under half, and the rest has no known cause. Clone size and V and J calls were adopted from that table, with D and trimming inferred from the DNA. This sample holds over 100,000 clones; about 80% were observed only once. Approximately 5% of the sample is in the top ten clones.

This clonotype was obtained from a man aged 60 to 69 in good health and CMV-seropositive. Sequencing used PBMCs. The chain is made from TRBV11-2 and TRBJ2-5; 14 central bases correspond to TRBD2. This receptor has the CDR3 CASSRTSGGSETQYF. The bases are TGTGCCAGCAGCAGGACTAGCGGGGGGTCAGAGACCCAGTACTTC. The reference TRBV11-2 and TRBJ2-5 proteins fill in what lies around the CDR3, so the full variable domain reads EAGVAQSPRYKIIEKRQSVAFWCNPISGHATLYWYQQILGQGPKLLIQFQNNGVVDDSQLPKDRFSAERLKGVDSTLKIQPAKLEDSAVYLCASSRTSGGSETQYFGPGTRLLVL.